The 32 T cell receptor beta chains below were found in one sample sequenced in a study of blood T cells in healthy people across ages. For the second PCR, which ran for 7 to 11 cycles, a sample-barcoded 5' primer and a J-beta primer mix were used. MiXCR, run by TCRdb on the 5' RACE reads, gives a single entry per CDR3 protein. The sample has around 400,000 distinct CDR3 sequences; approximately 52% are singletons. The sample comprised blood. The receptors were gathered from a man in his 60s in good health.

This CDR3 is CSARVSQLTDTQYF. As DNA, the CDR3 is TGCAGTGCTAGAGTGTCACAGTTGACAGATACGCAGTATTTT. This rearrangement joins TRBV20-1 to TRBJ2-3; D gene ambiguous. There are 14 residues in the CDR3. Germline V gene lookup returns CDR1 DFQATT and CDR2 SNEGSKA (reference sequence). With 1 base removed from V and 3 bases from J, the gap between germline ends came to 11 bases.

This chain uses TRBV7-2 with TRBJ2-2; D may be TRBD1 (6 bases). With 7 bases removed from V and 1 base from J, the gap between germline ends came to 10 bases. Germline CDR1 and CDR2: SGHTA and FQGNSA. CDR3 length equals 14 residues. The CDR3 DNA reads as TGTGCCAGCACCATAGGGGGGAACACCGGGGAGCTGTTTTTT. Protein product: CASTIGGNTGELFF.

The genes are TRBV7-8 and TRBJ2-7, with D tentatively TRBD1 (6 bases). The CDR3 is 15 amino acids. V lost 5 bases and J lost 4, with 18 bases in between. Looked up from germline, CDR1 is SGHVS and CDR2 is FQNEAQ. CDR3 DNA: TGTGCCAGCAGCGTATCAGGGGCGGAGTGGTACGAGCAGTACTTC. As protein: CASSVSGAEWYEQYF.

This clonotype was counted many times. The chain couples TRBV12-3 or TRBV12-4 to TRBJ2-3, with 7 nucleotides matching TRBD1. J was trimmed by 1 base and V by 6 bases; bases with no gene match: 4. The CDR3 runs to 14 residues. CDR3 nucleotides: TGTGCCAGCAGCTCAGGACAGGGCACAGATACGCAGTATTTT. Protein sequence: CASSSGQGTDTQYF.

This clonotype has a handful of counts. V and J are TRBV20-1 and TRBJ1-2, with a possible D match to TRBD1 (5 bases). Trimming removed 2 bases at V and 1 base at J, with 11 bases between. Germline V lookup: CDR1 DFQATT, CDR2 SNEGSKA (reference sequence). CDR3 size: 14 residues. The CDR3 sequence is CSARTAGLNYGYTF. DNA of the CDR3: TGCAGTGCTAGAACGGCAGGGCTTAACTATGGCTACACCTTC.

The chain uses TRBV10-2 and TRBJ1-2, with no clear D. The length of the CDR3 is 14 residues. Trimming pared 1 base from V and 4 bases from J, leaving 10 bases between. The germline V gene encodes CDR1 WSHSY and CDR2 SAAADI. This CDR3 reads CASSEYPDTYGYTF. CDR3 bases: TGCGCCAGCAGTGAGTATCCCGACACCTATGGCTACACCTTC.

This clonotype was counted between two and nine times. The chain is built from TRBV7-8 and TRBJ2-1; the match to TRBD2 covers 13 bases. V shed 5 bases, J shed 1 base, and the junction held 11 bases outside the gene matches. CDR3 length: 19 amino acids. Germline lookup yields CDR1 SGHVS and CDR2 FQNEAQ. The CDR3 loop is CASSPTYGTSGTSYNEQFF. CDR3 coding DNA: TGTGCCAGCAGCCCTACGTACGGGACTAGCGGGACTTCCTACAATGAGCAGTTCTTC.

The chain combines TRBV7-2 with TRBJ1-1; 8 bases fit TRBD1. This CDR3 contains 16 residues. Unmatched junction bases numbered 9, after V lost 2 bases and J lost 4 bases. The V gene's germline CDR1 is SGHTA and CDR2 FQGNSA. The CDR3 DNA is TGTGCCAGCAGCTTACAAGGGACAGGTCGGACCACTGAAGCTTTCTTT. It is translated as CASSLQGTGRTTEAFF. The variable domain in full, with the rest retrieved from reference TRBV7-2 and TRBJ1-1, is GAGVSQSPSNKVTEKGKDVELRCDPISGHTALYWYRQSLGQGLEFLIYFQGNSAPDKSGLPSDRFSAERTGGSVSTLTIQRTQQEDSAVYLCASSLQGTGRTTEAFFGQGTRLTVV.

A remark on this clonotype: The junction departs from germline at one end; a sequencing error may be responsible. This chain uses TRBV7-2 with TRBJ2-7; TRBD1 matches 7 bases. Near its end, the DNA agrees better with TRBJ2-5, so the J call may be wrong. This CDR3 contains 15 residues. Germline CDR1 is SGHTA and CDR2 is FQGNSA. The CDR3 sequence is CAGSLGRQGVETQYF. The DNA of the CDR3 is TGTGCCGGCAGCTTAGGCCGACAGGGAGTAGAGACCCAGTACTTC.

The rearrangement joins TRBV5-1 to TRBJ2-3, with 16 bases matching TRBD2. The CDR3 contains 19 residues. Germline V gene lookup returns CDR1 SGHRS and CDR2 YFSETQ. V was pared by 7 bases and J by 1 base, with 12 bases of the junction left unmatched. CDR3 DNA sequence: TGCGCCAGCCGACCCACCGGGACTAGCGGGAGGGGCGGCACAGATACGCAGTATTTT. Residues: CASRPTGTSGRGGTDTQYF. The variable domain in full, with the rest retrieved from reference TRBV5-1 and TRBJ2-3, is KAGVTQTPRYLIKTRGQQVTLSCSPISGHRSVSWYQQTPGQGLQFLFEYFSETQRNKGNFPGRFSGRQFSNSRSEMNVSTLELGDSALYLCASRPTGTSGRGGTDTQYFGPGTRLTVL.

DNA for the CDR3: TGCAGTGCTAGTCGGGCTAGCGGGGGGACTTACAATGAGCAGTTCTTC. It encodes CSASRASGGTYNEQFF. This rearrangement joins TRBV20-1 to TRBJ2-1; 11 nucleotides match TRBD2. This CDR3 contains 16 residues. Germline V lookup: CDR1 DFQATT, CDR2 SNEGSKA (reference sequence). The V and J ends lost 3 bases and 4 bases, in that order; junction bases with no gene match: 8.

The V gene is TRBV29-1, the J gene TRBJ2-5, with 11 bases identical to TRBD1. After removal of 7 bases from V and 4 bases from J, the junction contained 5 bases not matched to a gene. The CDR3 has 13 residues. Per germline, CDR1 SQVTM and CDR2 ANQGSEA. DNA for the CDR3: TGCAGCGCCGGACAGGGGGCCCGAGAGACCCAGTACTTC. It encodes CSAGQGARETQYF.

This chain connects TRBV28 to TRBJ2-7; D is uncertain. CDR1 is MDHEN and CDR2 is SYDVKM in the germline V gene. V dropped 2 bases and J dropped 0 bases, with 11 bases sitting between them. CDR3 length: 15 residues. CDR3 loop: CASSLPGDPSYEQYF. The CDR3 bases are TGTGCCAGCAGTTTACCTGGGGATCCCTCCTACGAGCAGTACTTC.

This chain links TRBV5-4 with TRBJ2-3; 7 nucleotides line up with TRBD2. CDR1 is SGHNT, CDR2 YYREEE, per germline (reference sequence). With V trimmed by 4 bases and J by 0 bases, 8 bases remained unmatched. The CDR3 covers 16 residues. DNA of the CDR3: TGTGCCAGCAGCCCGGCTAGCGGATCTAGCACAGATACGCAGTATTTT. Translated: CASSPASGSSTDTQYF.

This chain links TRBV20-1 with TRBJ2-3, with 14 bases aligning to TRBD2. CDR1 and CDR2 from the germline V gene are DFQATT and SNEGSKA (reference sequence). This CDR3 comprises 16 residues. V shed 6 bases, J shed 3 bases, and the junction held 8 bases outside the gene matches. CDR3 DNA sequence: TGCAGTGCGGGGACTAGCGGGAGTTCGAGAACAGATACGCAGTATTTT. Protein product: CSAGTSGSSRTDTQYF.

The chain uses TRBV20-1 and TRBJ2-5; a weak D match, TRBD1 (6 bases). This CDR3 is 13 amino acids long. V was trimmed by 7 bases and J by 4 bases, leaving 16 bases between them. Germline V gives CDR1 DFQATT, CDR2 SNEGSKA (reference sequence). CDR3 in amino acids: CSVQYPGAETQYF. DNA of the CDR3: TGCAGTGTCCAATATCCAGGGGCAGAGACCCAGTACTTC.

There are a few counts of this clonotype. V usage is TRBV28 and J usage is TRBJ2-7; no clear D gene. CDR1 and CDR2 (germline): MDHEN, SYDVKM. The CDR3 runs to 12 residues. Trimming left V 3 bases short and J 5 bases short, with 8 bases between. The CDR3 region has the DNA TGTGCCAGCAGTTTGAATTACAACGAGCAGTACTTC. It translates to CASSLNYNEQYF.

The V call is TRBV28, the J call TRBJ1-6, with D possibly being TRBD1 (5 bases). CDR1 and CDR2 from the germline V gene are MDHEN and SYDVKM. The V and J ends lost 10 bases and 4 bases respectively, with 17 bases between them. This CDR3 is 15 amino acids long. CDR3 amino acids: CATEQGSGYNSPLHF. In DNA, the CDR3 is TGTGCCACCGAGCAGGGCAGCGGTTATAATTCACCCCTCCACTTT.

This chain links TRBV4-2 with TRBJ1-6, with a possible D match to TRBD1 (5 bases). Germline assignment: CDR1 LGHNA and CDR2 YNFKEQ. Trimming removed 0 bases from V and 7 bases from J, with 10 bases in between. CDR3 length: 15 residues. CDR3: CASSQEPRDNSPLHF. As DNA, the CDR3 is TGTGCCAGCAGCCAAGAACCCAGGGACAATTCACCCCTCCACTTT.

The chain employs TRBV20-1 and TRBJ2-3; TRBD2 matches at 12 bases. Germline CDR1 is DFQATT and CDR2 is SNEGSKA (reference sequence). This CDR3 region has 15 residues. V gave up 1 base and J gave up 4 bases; unmatched junction bases: 3. This CDR3 reads CSARATSGSADTQYF. The DNA of the CDR3 is TGCAGTGCTAGAGCGACTAGCGGGAGTGCAGATACGCAGTATTTT.

This clonotype was recorded only once. The chain employs TRBV20-1 and TRBJ2-1; unclear D gene. Germline assignment: CDR1 DFQATT and CDR2 SNEGSKA (reference sequence). CDR3 length: 11 residues. V was cut by 5 bases and J by 5 bases, with 7 bases left in between. CDR3: CSAGNDNEQFF. The CDR3 nucleotides read TGCAGTGCTGGGAACGACAATGAGCAGTTCTTC.

The V gene is TRBV11-3, the J gene TRBJ2-1, with D perhaps matching TRBD2 (5 bases). In germline, CDR1 is SGHNT, CDR2 YENEEA. CDR3 length equals 13 residues. V was shortened by 4 bases and J by 10 bases, with 14 bases between the two germline ends. CDR3 sequence: CASSSDSEGEQFF. CDR3 bases: TGTGCCAGCAGCTCTGATAGTGAGGGCGAGCAGTTCTTC.

The chain combines TRBV12-2 with TRBJ2-7; the table's D call, TRBD2, has no DNA check behind it. TRBV12-2 is described as a pseudogene. This CDR3 has 17 amino acids. The CDR3 here is CASRTGTSGRWPREQYF. CDR3 in DNA: TGTGCAAGTCGCACCGGGACTAGCGGGCGTTGGCCCCGCGAGCAGTACTTC.

J is TRBJ2-5 and V is TRBV12-3 or TRBV12-4; 7 nucleotides line up with TRBD1. Judging by the DNA end, TRBJ2-7 fits better; the J call may be wrong. The CDR3 totals 14 residues. The CDR3 DNA is TGTGCCAGCAGGCCCGGGACAGCCCCTTCCGAGCAGTACTTC. Amino acids: CASRPGTAPSEQYF.

This clonotype was counted only a few times. One end of the junction does not line up with germline, which may come from a read error. The genes are TRBV7-2 and TRBJ2-1; D uncertain. CDR3 length: 16 residues. The germline V gene encodes CDR1 SGHTA and CDR2 FQGNSA. This CDR3 is CACSLSLGLGNNEQFF. The CDR3, as DNA: TGTGCCTGCAGCTTAAGTTTAGGGCTGGGCAACAATGAGCAGTTCTTC.

The V and J genes are TRBV11-2 and TRBJ2-7, with D unresolved. The CDR3 consists of 13 residues. Germline V gene sequence: CDR1 SGHAT, CDR2 FQNNGV. Trimming took 5 bases from V and 5 from J, leaving 13 bases between them. The CDR3 DNA reads as TGTGCCAGCAGCCTGGGCAGGTCTGACGAGCAGTACTTC. Protein: CASSLGRSDEQYF.

The rearrangement links TRBV27 to TRBJ1-2; possible D gene TRBD1, 5 bases. This CDR3 has 14 residues. Trimming removed 6 bases from V and 5 bases from J, with 16 bases in between. Germline-derived CDR1 and CDR2 are MNHEY and SMNVEV (reference sequence). This CDR3 reads CASRAQGFGYGYTF. Here the CDR3 DNA reads TGTGCCAGCAGGGCTCAGGGATTCGGGTATGGCTACACCTTC.

The table lists this clonotype with a few counts. This rearrangement joins TRBV15 to TRBJ2-5, with D possibly being TRBD1 (5 bases). Per germline, CDR1 LNHNV and CDR2 YYDKDF (reference sequence). The CDR3 consists of 15 residues. V was trimmed by 0 bases and J by 5 bases, leaving 13 bases between them. The CDR3 coding sequence is TGTGCCACCAGCAGAGATCGGGCAGGGTTTGAGACCCAGTACTTC. The encoded protein is CATSRDRAGFETQYF.

This clonotype was counted a few times. The chain recombines TRBV27 with TRBJ2-3; 11 positions match TRBD2. Germline values: CDR1 MNHEY, CDR2 SMNVEV (reference sequence). This CDR3 has 15 residues. The junction had 4 bases not matched to a gene; V was cut back by 3 bases and J by 5 bases. DNA of the CDR3: TGTGCCAGCAGTTTGGGACTAGCGGTGCAAGATACGCAGTATTTT. This gives the protein CASSLGLAVQDTQYF.

The rearrangement links TRBV5-1 to TRBJ2-2; D call uncertain. This CDR3 region has 14 residues. CDR1 and CDR2 (germline): SGHRS, YFSETQ. With 3 bases removed from V and 4 bases from J, the gap between germline ends came to 10 bases. Written as DNA, the CDR3 is TGCGCCAGCAGCTACCGGGTCCCCACCGGGGAGCTGTTTTTT. This encodes CASSYRVPTGELFF. The full variable domain, in which reference TRBV5-1 and TRBJ2-2 provide the parts outside the CDR3, is KAGVTQTPRYLIKTRGQQVTLSCSPISGHRSVSWYQQTPGQGLQFLFEYFSETQRNKGNFPGRFSGRQFSNSRSEMNVSTLELGDSALYLCASSYRVPTGELFFGEGSRLTVL.

Only a few counts were recorded for this clonotype. This chain connects TRBV7-2 to TRBJ2-5, with 11 bases matching TRBD2. Judging by the DNA end, TRBJ2-7 fits better; the J call may be wrong. Looked up from germline, CDR1 is SGHTA and CDR2 is FQGNSA. The CDR3 has 18 residues. Written as DNA, the CDR3 is TGTGCCAGCAGCTTAACCCGGCAGCTTAGCGGGAGGGCCGGCGAGCAGTACTTC. Encoded protein: CASSLTRQLSGRAGEQYF.

The V call is TRBV19, the J call TRBJ1-1; D not resolved. Germline-derived CDR1 and CDR2 are LNHDA and SQIVND (reference sequence). The CDR3 spans 12 residues. Between the trimmed V and J ends, which lost 5 bases and 5 bases, there was a span of 9 bases. This chain's CDR3 is CASSRKGTEAFF. In DNA form, the CDR3 reads TGTGCCAGTAGTCGGAAAGGGACTGAAGCTTTCTTT.